This record covers a single TCR beta chain. Sequenced by immunoSEQ multiplex PCR; TCRdb stores in-frame clones only, minus some. The sample carries about 500,000 clones, roughly nine tenths recorded once. The record originates from a study of blood T cell repertoires in COVID-19. Study details: Samples representing acute and convalescent COVID-19 were sourced from the United States, Italy and Spain. Sources were T cells, B-cell-depleted T cells, or PBMCs; the material itself was cDNA or gDNA.

This CDR3 has 15 residues. Germline loops: CDR1 KGHDR, CDR2 SFDVKD. V was cut by 2 bases and J by 2 bases, with 11 bases left in between. The rearrangement uses TRBV24-1 and TRBJ2-5, with D possibly matching TRBD2 (6 bases). Sequenced input: peripheral blood. The receptor comes from a man between 18 and 29 years old with COVID-19, enrolled during active disease. CDR3 loop: CATSDSRRGQETQYF. In DNA, the CDR3 is TGTGCCACCAGTGATTCGCGCCGGGGGCAAGAGACCCAGTACTTC.